This T cell receptor (beta chain) was sequenced during a study of blood T cell repertoires in COVID-19 (dated by TCRdb to the early 2020s). Describing the broader study: Collaborator samples came from the United States, Italy and Spain and covered acute and convalescent phases of COVID-19. The prospective study material was composed of cDNA or gDNA derived from T cells, B-cell-depleted T cells, or PBMCs. Subjects who had been exposed to COVID-19, were actively infected with it, or had recovered from it provided the deeply sampled blood TCRbeta repertoires that made up the dataset. A freely available public database, intended as a resource for researchers studying the immune response to SARS-CoV-2, is where the repertoires were released. The samples were drawn from two sources: the first 160 participants of the ongoing ImmuneRACE study, and fewer than 1,500 subjects contributed by 6 global collaborators. Nearly every sample came with metadata listing a de-identified subject ID, COVID-19 status, age in years and sex. Where HLA class I and class II types were available, the types were taken from metadata supplied by the sample provider, not from assay-based typing.

To note about this clone: What antigen it recognizes has not been identified. No much larger clone exists at a distance of one base, and base qualities are not known.

The immunoSEQ Assay, a bias-controlled multiplex PCR, was used to amplify TCRbeta CDR3 regions from genomic DNA. The original pipeline was this. Within the assay, amplification of reference gene primers was used to estimate how many nucleated cells each sample contained. To quantify the absolute abundance of each unique TCRbeta CDR3 rearrangement, sequence reads were collapsed and filtered. For each sample, productive Simpson clonality was calculated as the square root of Simpson's diversity index over productive rearrangements. This immuneACCESS table, as held by TCRdb, lists in-frame sequences with V and J called but not all clones. Of the missing ones, under half trace to an unresolved V gene in checked studies; the others have no known cause. V, J and clone size are those of that table, while D and trimming were read from the DNA. The sample table contains tens of thousands of clones; only one count was recorded for about 86% of them. The top ten constitute 22% of the sample.

General study outcomes and caveats: Clinical and demographic metadata were provided uncurated, with the amount varying by source and participant.

Each collaborating institution followed its own protocols to collect whole blood in K2EDTA tubes. For TCRbeta analysis, collaborators shipped samples in one of three forms: frozen whole blood, isolated PBMCs, or DNA extracted from either of those sample types. The sample taken for sequencing was peripheral blood. This TCR derives from a woman of 80 years or more in a cohort sampled during active or convalescent COVID-19.

CDR3 sequence: CASSAGQGGQPQHF. The DNA reads as follows: TGTGCCAGCAGCGCGGGACAGGGCGGTCAGCCCCAGCATTTT. The V and J segments used are TRBV5-4 and TRBJ1-5; a stretch of 9 junction bases matches TRBD1. Counted from cysteine to phenylalanine, this CDR3 has 14 amino acids. Only the CDR3 region is kept as DNA, spanning 42 bases read in frame from base 1. The germline V gene (reference sequence) sets CDR1 to SGHNT and CDR2 to YYREEE. V lost 4 bases and J lost 6 bases, and the count of bases not matched to a germline gene is 5. Here the CDR3 is joined to the reference TRBV5-4 and TRBJ1-5 genes, and the full variable domain is: ETGVTQSPTHLIKTRGQQVTLRCSSQSGHNTVSWYQQALGQGPQFIFQYYREEENGRGNFPPRFSGLQFPNYSSELNVNALELDDSALYLCASSAGQGGQPQHFGDGTRLSIL.